Listed below are T cell receptor beta chains from one sample, sequenced in a study of shared clonotypes between healthy human individuals. Libraries were prepared by immunoSEQ multiplex PCR; TCRdb keeps only in-frame clonotypes and omits some of them. The sample has around 2,000,000 clones, 85% to 95% seen once. Material for sequencing was naive CD8+ T cells from PBMCs. The receptor set was obtained from a man between 18 and 29 years old in good health. Some clones in this sample may be carry-over from other donors' samples. Both conserved end residues are trimmed from each CDR3. The D gene is left open where the match is weak.

cdr3_aa | v_call | d_call | j_call
ASKLAGGAEEQF | TRBV2 | TRBD2 | TRBJ2-1
ASSLPLRQRESPDTQY | TRBV7-8 | TRBD2 | TRBJ2-3
ASSTSGKSSYNEQF | TRBV7-9 | TRBD2 | TRBJ2-1
ASSLDNNYGYT | TRBV5-6 | - | TRBJ1-2
ASSIDLAGGPSDTQY | TRBV19 | TRBD2 | TRBJ2-3
ASSAGLLEAF | TRBV19 | - | TRBJ1-1
ASSFGGWTGELF | TRBV11-3 | - | TRBJ2-2
ASRAGFSTDTQY | TRBV6-1 | - | TRBJ2-3
ASRIPTGSEAF | TRBV28 | TRBD1 | TRBJ1-1
ASSRTQDRGRNEQF | TRBV4-3 | TRBD1 | TRBJ2-1
ASSRNKGETQY | TRBV7-8 | - | TRBJ2-5
ASSQIARAHPGNTIY | TRBV4-1 | - | TRBJ1-3
ASSNDRDRLD | TRBV7-2 | - | TRBJ2-5
ASSSRLAGALYNEQF | TRBV28 | TRBD2 | TRBJ2-1
AREGALCGYT | TRBV7-7 | - | TRBJ1-2
ASSLGGREQF | TRBV7-9 | - | TRBJ2-1
ASSFSQVEETQY | TRBV28 | - | TRBJ2-5
SVSSSGGVYNEQF | TRBV29-1 | TRBD1 | TRBJ2-1
ATSRDDSGRGHEQY | TRBV15 | TRBD2 | TRBJ2-7
ASSRVAGAYLNTEAF | TRBV7-6 | - | TRBJ1-1
ASRMGAIQETQY | TRBV13 | - | TRBJ2-5
ASSIWTEYNEQF | TRBV19 | - | TRBJ2-1
ASSAGRALNTEAF | TRBV2 | - | TRBJ1-1
ASTHGGEQY | TRBV28 | - | -
ASSQTSERGPPVTDTQY | TRBV14 | TRBD1 | TRBJ2-3
ASSSVGATNEKLF | TRBV27 | - | TRBJ1-4
ASSLAAASGYGYT | TRBV5-1 | - | TRBJ1-2
ASSFGFGYT | TRBV28 | - | TRBJ1-2
ATSRAGTPYNEQF | TRBV15 | - | TRBJ2-1
ASSTGTGDTGELF | TRBV11-3 | TRBD1 | TRBJ2-2
ASSKGQALEQY | TRBV6-1 | TRBD1 | TRBJ2-7
ASSVGRGSGANVLT | TRBV9 | - | TRBJ2-6
ASSLGSPDTQY | TRBV11-2 | - | TRBJ2-3
ASSVHPGPSGSYEQY | TRBV9 | TRBD2 | TRBJ2-7
ASSVGSGGNYGYT | TRBV9 | - | TRBJ1-2
ASSLMFGRQY | TRBV5-5 | - | TRBJ2-7
SVEGQGPYEQY | TRBV29-1 | - | TRBJ2-7
ASSQGEASGRIYEQF | TRBV4-1 | TRBD2 | TRBJ2-1
ASGPLPGPKLF | TRBV14 | - | TRBJ1-4
ASSLGPAANTGELF | TRBV7-9 | - | TRBJ2-2
AWGGQGYEQY | TRBV30 | - | TRBJ2-7
ASGGSGTRGEQF | TRBV7-9 | - | TRBJ2-1